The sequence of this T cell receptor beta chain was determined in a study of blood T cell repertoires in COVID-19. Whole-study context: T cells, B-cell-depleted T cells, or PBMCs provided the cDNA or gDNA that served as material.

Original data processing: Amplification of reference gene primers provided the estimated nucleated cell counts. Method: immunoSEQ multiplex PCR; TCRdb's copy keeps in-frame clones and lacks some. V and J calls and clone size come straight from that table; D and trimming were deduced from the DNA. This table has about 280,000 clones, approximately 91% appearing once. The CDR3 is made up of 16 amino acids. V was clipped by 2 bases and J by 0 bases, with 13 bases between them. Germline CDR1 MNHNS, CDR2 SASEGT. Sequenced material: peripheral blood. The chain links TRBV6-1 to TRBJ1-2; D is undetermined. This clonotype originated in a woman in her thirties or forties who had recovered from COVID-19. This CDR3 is CASSESVEIANYGYTF. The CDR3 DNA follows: TGTGCCAGCAGTGAATCGGTGGAGATAGCTAACTATGGCTACACCTTC.